Listed below are T cell receptor beta chains from one sample, sequenced in a study of blood T cells in healthy people across ages. TCRdb passed the 5' RACE reads through MiXCR, listing each CDR3 protein once. The table has around 580,000 distinct CDR3 sequences, roughly 48% seen once; the top ten hold roughly 24%. The sample taken for sequencing was blood. The receptor source for this set is an elderly man in good health. The CDR3 runs from the conserved cysteine through the conserved F or W. The D gene is left open where the match is weak. Expanded clones get a size class; other rows say once, few or many, or leave the size out.

size: -
J: TRBJ2-1
D: TRBD2
V: TRBV20-1
CDR3: CSATRTSGRANEQFF
DNA: TGCAGTGCAACCAGGACTAGCGGGAGGGCCAATGAGCAGTTCTTC

size: few
J: TRBJ1-6
D: TRBD1
V: TRBV4-2
CDR3: CASSQDGTENSPLHF
DNA: TGTGCCAGCAGCCAAGATGGGACAGAAAATTCACCCCTCCACTTT

size: -
J: TRBJ1-3
D: -
V: TRBV28
CDR3: CASGTAGNTIYF
DNA: TGTGCCTCCGGGACCGCTGGAAACACCATATATTTT

size: -
J: TRBJ2-7
D: -
V: TRBV28
CDR3: CASSLVTGKYEQYF
DNA: TGTGCCAGCAGTTTAGTCACAGGGAAGTACGAGCAGTACTTC

size: -
J: TRBJ2-5
D: -
V: TRBV20-1
CDR3: CSARLTETQYF
DNA: TGCAGTGCTAGACTCACGGAGACCCAGTACTTC

size: few
J: TRBJ2-1
D: -
V: TRBV27
CDR3: CASSSPRSSLNNEQFF
DNA: TGTGCCAGCAGCTCCCCCCGGTCCTCGCTCAACAATGAGCAGTTCTTC

size: once
J: TRBJ2-1
D: -
V: TRBV7-3
CDR3: CASSLTANSYNEQFF
DNA: TGTGCCAGCAGCCTGACAGCAAACTCCTACAATGAGCAGTTCTTC

size: few
J: TRBJ1-1
D: -
V: TRBV4-3
CDR3: CASSQESIQNTEAFF
DNA: TGCGCCAGCAGCCAAGAGAGCATCCAGAACACTGAAGCTTTCTTT

size: -
J: TRBJ2-3
D: -
V: TRBV28
CDR3: CASSTGTRGVQYF
DNA: TGTGCCAGCAGTACCGGGACTCGAGGCGTACAGTATTTT

size: -
J: TRBJ2-1
D: TRBD2
V: TRBV15
CDR3: CATSRGRGRFGNEQFF
DNA: TGTGCCACCAGCCGGGGGAGGGGCCGATTTGGCAATGAGCAGTTCTTC

size: once
J: TRBJ1-2
D: -
V: TRBV2
CDR3: CASSEAFRKVRYTF
DNA: TGTGCCAGCAGTGAAGCCTTCCGAAAGGTGCGCTACACCTTC

size: few
J: TRBJ2-3
D: -
V: TRBV3-1
CDR3: CASSQEGSKAPPQYF
DNA: TGTGCCAGCAGCCAAGAGGGGAGTAAGGCCCCCCCGCAGTATTTT

size: -
J: TRBJ1-2
D: TRBD1
V: TRBV20-1
CDR3: CSAARDSYGYTF
DNA: TGCAGTGCAGCCCGGGACAGCTATGGCTACACCTTC

size: few
J: TRBJ1-6
D: -
V: TRBV7-9
CDR3: CASSLMEGIRSPLHF
DNA: TGTGCCAGCAGCTTGATGGAGGGTATCCGGTCACCCCTCCACTTT

size: many
J: TRBJ2-1
D: -
V: TRBV10-3
CDR3: CAISESGIEQFF
DNA: TGTGCCATCAGTGAATCGGGAATTGAGCAGTTCTTC

size: -
J: TRBJ2-7
D: TRBD2
V: TRBV6-2/TRBV6-3
CDR3: CASGTGTSAYEQYF
DNA: TGTGCCAGCGGTACCGGGACTAGCGCCTACGAGCAGTACTTC

size: -
J: TRBJ2-1
D: -
V: TRBV5-1
CDR3: CASWSAAAGTYNEQFF
DNA: TGCGCCAGCTGGTCGGCGGCGGCGGGAACCTACAATGAGCAGTTCTTC

size: -
J: TRBJ1-2
D: TRBD1
V: TRBV7-2
CDR3: CASSKGQGSNYGYTF
DNA: TGTGCCAGCAGCAAAGGACAGGGATCTAACTATGGCTACACCTTC

size: -
J: TRBJ2-3
D: -
V: TRBV20-1
CDR3: CSAIRGPDTQYF
DNA: TGCAGTGCTATCCGGGGACCAGATACGCAGTATTTT

size: -
J: TRBJ1-4
D: TRBD1
V: TRBV28
CDR3: CASRDTGTANEKLFF
DNA: TGTGCCAGCAGAGATACCGGGACAGCAAATGAAAAACTGTTTTTT

size: -
J: TRBJ2-1
D: TRBD2
V: TRBV7-2
CDR3: CASSSSLAVRVDNEQFF
DNA: TGTGCCAGCAGCTCCTCACTAGCGGTGAGGGTGGACAATGAGCAGTTCTTC

size: -
J: TRBJ2-7
D: TRBD2
V: TRBV27
CDR3: CASSHNLAASSYEQYF
DNA: TGTGCCAGCAGTCACAATCTAGCGGCAAGCTCCTACGAGCAGTACTTC

size: -
J: TRBJ1-2
D: -
V: TRBV7-9
CDR3: CASSPGPGRGYGYTF
DNA: TGTGCCAGCAGCCCGGGACCAGGTCGTGGGTATGGCTACACCTTC

size: many
J: TRBJ2-7
D: -
V: TRBV13
CDR3: CASSPRTRPHEQYF
DNA: TGTGCCAGCAGCCCGCGGACACGTCCCCACGAGCAGTACTTC

size: -
J: TRBJ1-2
D: TRBD1
V: TRBV20-1
CDR3: CSASGQGLNYGYTF
DNA: TGCAGTGCTAGCGGACAGGGGCTCAACTATGGCTACACCTTC

size: -
J: TRBJ2-1
D: -
V: TRBV6-6
CDR3: CASSPGAGNVDEQFF
DNA: TGTGCCAGCAGCCCGGGGGCAGGGAACGTCGATGAGCAGTTCTTC

size: -
J: TRBJ2-3
D: TRBD2
V: TRBV20-1
CDR3: CSARSGISTDTQYF
DNA: TGCAGTGCAAGGAGCGGGATTAGCACAGATACGCAGTATTTT

size: -
J: TRBJ2-1
D: -
V: TRBV12-5
CDR3: CASGSPTKQFF
DNA: TGTGCTAGTGGTTCGCCCACTAAGCAGTTCTTC

size: many
J: TRBJ2-1
D: -
V: TRBV6-6
CDR3: CASSLGQGGGEQFF
DNA: TGTGCCAGCAGTTTGGGCCAGGGAGGGGGTGAGCAGTTCTTC